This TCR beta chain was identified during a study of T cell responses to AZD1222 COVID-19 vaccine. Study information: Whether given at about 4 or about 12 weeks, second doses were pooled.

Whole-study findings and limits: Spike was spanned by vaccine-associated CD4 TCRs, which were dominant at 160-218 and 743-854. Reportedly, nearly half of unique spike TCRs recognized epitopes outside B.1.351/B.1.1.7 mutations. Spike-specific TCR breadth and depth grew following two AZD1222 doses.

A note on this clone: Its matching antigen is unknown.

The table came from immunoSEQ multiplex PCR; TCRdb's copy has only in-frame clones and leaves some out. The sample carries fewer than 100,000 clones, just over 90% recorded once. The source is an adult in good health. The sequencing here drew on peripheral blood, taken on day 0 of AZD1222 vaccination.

The CDR3 is CASSFGTSNQPQHF. The CDR3 DNA sequence: TGTGCCAGCAGCTTTGGGACCAGCAATCAGCCCCAGCATTTT. V is TRBV7-2 and J is TRBJ1-5; D may be TRBD1 (5 bases). CDR3 length: 14 amino acids. Per germline, CDR1 SGHTA and CDR2 FQGNSA. V lost 3 bases and J lost 1, with 7 bases in between. Using reference TRBV7-2 and TRBJ1-5 for the parts outside the CDR3, the full variable domain is GAGVSQSPSNKVTEKGKDVELRCDPISGHTALYWYRQSLGQGLEFLIYFQGNSAPDKSGLPSDRFSAERTGGSVSTLTIQRTQQEDSAVYLCASSFGTSNQPQHFGDGTRLSIL.